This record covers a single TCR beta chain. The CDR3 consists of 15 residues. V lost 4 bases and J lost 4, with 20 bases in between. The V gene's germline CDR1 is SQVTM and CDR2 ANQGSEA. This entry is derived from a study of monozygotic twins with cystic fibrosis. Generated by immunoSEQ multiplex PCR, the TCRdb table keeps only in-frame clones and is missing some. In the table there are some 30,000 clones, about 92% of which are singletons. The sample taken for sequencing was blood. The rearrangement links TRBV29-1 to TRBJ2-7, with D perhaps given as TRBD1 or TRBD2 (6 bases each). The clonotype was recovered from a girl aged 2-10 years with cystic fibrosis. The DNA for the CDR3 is TGCAGCGTTGGGGGGGCGGGACTCCTCACTTACGAGCAGTACTTC. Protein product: CSVGGAGLLTYEQYF.